This TCR beta chain was documented in a study of Ad26.COV2.S vaccination and SARS-CoV-2 variants. Libraries were prepared by immunoSEQ multiplex PCR; TCRdb keeps only in-frame clonotypes and omits some of them. The data hold about 350,000 clones, with 92% observed a single time. This TCR was recovered from a human donor who had recovered from COVID-19. The sample in question was peripheral blood, obtained after recovery from COVID-19.

The CDR3 here is CASSSSLNEKLFF. In DNA, the CDR3 is TGTGCCAGCAGTTCCTCCCTTAATGAAAAACTGTTTTTT. The chain couples TRBV27 to TRBJ1-4; D uncertain. Trimming shortened V by 4 bases and J by 4 bases, and 7 bases separated the two germline ends. The CDR3 runs 13 residues. CDR1 MNHEY and CDR2 SMNVEV come from the germline V gene (reference sequence).